This T cell receptor (beta chain) came from a study of shared clonotypes between healthy human individuals. Findings of the study overall: Non-shared clonotypes had lower generation probabilities than clonotypes shared by all four sorted-subset donors.

Authors' analysis steps: Because ImmunoSEQ provided only junction sequences with no quality scores, the filtering differed. Assay used: immunoSEQ multiplex PCR; TCRdb lists only in-frame clones, some missing. That table furnishes V, J and clone size, whereas the DNA furnished D and trimming. The data hold over a million clones, with under 80% observed a single time. Concerning this clone: Its antigen is as yet unknown.

The study drew all its donors from Caucasian adults living in Nashville, Tennessee. This receptor was taken from a man younger than 35 in good health. The sequenced sample consisted of memory CD4+ T cells sorted from blood. Subset given: CD45RA-negative fraction.

The chain's CDR3 is CASSMVGIQETQYF. As DNA, the CDR3 is TGTGCCAGTAGTATGGTCGGGATCCAAGAGACCCAGTACTTC. This rearrangement joins TRBV19 to TRBJ2-5; a weak D match, TRBD2 (5 bases). The CDR3 is made up of 14 amino acids. V dropped 3 bases and J dropped 1 base, with 9 bases sitting between them. Germline V gene data show CDR1 as LNHDA and CDR2 as SQIVND (reference sequence).